Each of the 4 T cell receptor beta chains below was sequenced from the same sample in a study of Graves' ophthalmopathy and Graves' hyperthyroidism. Amplification from RNA transcripts yielded the TCR beta CDR3 regions. Second-round multiplex PCR followed a first-round RT-PCR using HTBI primers. A single record per CDR3 protein comes from TCRdb applying MiXCR to the multiplex PCR reads. The table lists some 350,000 distinct CDR3 sequences, roughly 15% of them singletons. The specimen was peripheral blood. The receptors were sampled from an adult woman with stable Graves' hyperthyroidism.

At least ten counts were recorded for this clonotype. V gene TRBV4-1 combines with J gene TRBJ2-7; no reliable D call. The CDR3 extends over 14 amino acids. The germline V and J ends were trimmed by 2 bases and 0 bases, with 8 bases remaining between them. Germline V lookup: CDR1 MGHRA, CDR2 YSYEKL. For the CDR3, the DNA is TGCGCCAGCAGCCAACCATTGAGCTCCTACGAGCAGTACTTC. Translation: CASSQPLSSYEQYF.

This clonotype was seen a handful of times. The chain recombines TRBV18 with TRBJ2-3; 10 bases match TRBD1. This CDR3 contains 15 residues. V was pared by 3 bases and J by 5 bases, with 5 bases of the junction left unmatched. The V gene's germline CDR1 is KGHSH and CDR2 LQKENI. The CDR3, as DNA: TGTGCCAGCTCACCGGGACAGGGGTTAGGAGATACGCAGTATTTT. Translated, it gives CASSPGQGLGDTQYF.

This clonotype appeared many times. The chain recombines TRBV29-1 with TRBJ2-7, with D possibly matching TRBD1 (7 bases). Trimming took 3 bases from V and 0 from J, leaving 12 bases between them. This CDR3 is 14 amino acids long. Germline V gives CDR1 SQVTM, CDR2 ANQGSEA. The DNA for the CDR3 is TGCAGCGTTGAGGGCGGGGACAGCTCCTACGAGCAGTACTTC. It encodes CSVEGGDSSYEQYF.

The table lists this clonotype with many counts. The rearrangement links TRBV28 to TRBJ1-6, with D possibly being TRBD1 (6 bases). This CDR3 region has 16 residues. V shed 7 bases and J shed 2 bases, with 15 bases lying between them. The germline V gene encodes CDR1 MDHEN and CDR2 SYDVKM. The CDR3 region is CASTYREATYNSPLHF. In nucleotides, the CDR3 is TGTGCCAGCACCTACAGGGAAGCTACCTATAATTCACCCCTCCACTTT.